This TCR beta chain was sequenced during a study of shared clonotypes between healthy human individuals. Findings and caveats of the study: Rarefaction analysis demonstrated incomplete sorted-subset sequencing notwithstanding large depth. Tissue TCR repertoires likely differ from these blood-only repertoires.

V lost 1 base and J lost 6, with 4 bases in between. The germline gives CDR1 SGDLS, CDR2 YYNGEE. The length of the CDR3 is 11 residues. Sequencing used immunoSEQ multiplex PCR; TCRdb keeps in-frame clones, though not all of them. This sample has approximately 720,000 clones, with less than 80% found just once. This clone has just a few counts. Its matching antigen is unknown. A read error may be the cause here, since a much bigger clone is one base away. The sample carries other DNA sequences with the same CDR3. This TCR was recovered from a woman in her 30s in good health. The sequenced sample was memory CD4+ T cells sorted from blood. Subset specified: CD45RA-negative fraction. The V and J genes are TRBV9 and TRBJ1-2; no definite D call. The CDR3 coding sequence is TGTGCCAGCAGCGTAAACGATGGCTACACCTTC. As protein: CASSVNDGYTF.